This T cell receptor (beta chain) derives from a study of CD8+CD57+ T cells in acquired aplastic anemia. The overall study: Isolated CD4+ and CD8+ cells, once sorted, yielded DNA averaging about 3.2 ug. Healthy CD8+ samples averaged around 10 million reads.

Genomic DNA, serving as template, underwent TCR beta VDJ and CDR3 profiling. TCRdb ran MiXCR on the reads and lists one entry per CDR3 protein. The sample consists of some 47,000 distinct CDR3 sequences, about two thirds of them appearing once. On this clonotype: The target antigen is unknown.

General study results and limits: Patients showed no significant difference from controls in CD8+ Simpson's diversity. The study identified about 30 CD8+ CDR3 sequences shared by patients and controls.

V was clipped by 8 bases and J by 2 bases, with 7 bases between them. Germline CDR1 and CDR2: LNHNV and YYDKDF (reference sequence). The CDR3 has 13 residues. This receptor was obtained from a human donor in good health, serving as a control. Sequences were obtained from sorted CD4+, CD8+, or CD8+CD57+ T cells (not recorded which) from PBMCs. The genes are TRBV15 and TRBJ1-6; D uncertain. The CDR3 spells CATHMAYNSPLHF. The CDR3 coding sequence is TGTGCCACCCACATGGCCTATAATTCACCCCTCCACTTT.